These 10 T cell receptor beta chains share one sample of origin, sequenced in a study of blood T cells in healthy people across ages (dated by TCRdb to the mid-2010s). Libraries were built with 5' RACE. The instrument given in TCRdb is Illumina HiSeq 2500. A second PCR of about 7 to 12 cycles was run with a J-beta primer mix and a sample-barcoded 5' primer. TCRdb reprocessed the public reads (quality trimming at Q25 with fastp, clone calling with MiXCR) and kept in-frame beta chains. Here each entry gathers all rows of one CDR3 protein and keeps the most common genes and DNA. A total of roughly 1,500,000 distinct CDR3 sequences appear in this sample, about 40% of them only once. In total, the top ten clones hold approximately 7.9% of the sample. The sample comprised blood. Every receptor here comes from a woman in her late teens or twenties in good health.

The table lists this clonotype with a few counts. The V gene is TRBV15, the J gene TRBJ2-7; D uncertain. Germline loops: CDR1 LNHNV, CDR2 YYDKDF (reference sequence). The CDR3 spans 13 residues. Trimming removed 2 bases from V and 5 bases from J, with 10 bases in between. CDR3 loop: CATSRRLMDEQYF. The CDR3 region has the DNA TGTGCCACCAGCAGACGACTCATGGACGAGCAGTACTTC. The entire variable domain, with the rest obtained from reference TRBV15 and TRBJ2-7, is as follows: DAMVIQNPRYQVTQFGKPVTLSCSQTLNHNVMYWYQQKSSQAPKLLFHYYDKDFNNEADTPDNFQSRRPNTSFCFLDIRSPGLGDTAMYLCATSRRLMDEQYFGPGTRLTVT.

This chain joins TRBV6-2 or TRBV6-3 and TRBJ2-1; 11 positions match TRBD2. The trim removed 6 bases at V and 5 bases at J, leaving 9 bases unmatched. Looked up from germline, CDR1 is MNHEY and CDR2 is SVGEGT. This CDR3 contains 16 residues. CDR3 sequence: CASRPLLAGGDNEQFF. CDR3 in DNA: TGTGCCAGCAGGCCATTATTAGCGGGAGGGGACAATGAGCAGTTCTTC.

This clonotype was counted ten times or more. This chain links TRBV5-6 with TRBJ1-1, with a tentative D call TRBD1 (6 bases). The CDR3 has 17 residues. CDR1 SGHDT and CDR2 YYEEEE come from the germline V gene. V was clipped by 4 bases and J by 4 bases, with 23 bases between them. The CDR3 nucleotides are TGTGCCAGCAGCCCCTGGCACAGGGAATCTCCGATCACTGAAGCTTTCTTT. It codes for CASSPWHRESPITEAFF. Complete variable domain (other parts from reference TRBV5-6 and TRBJ1-1): DAGVTQSPTHLIKTRGQQVTLRCSPKSGHDTVSWYQQALGQGPQFIFQYYEEEERQRGNFPDRFSGHQFPNYSSELNVNALLLGDSALYLCASSPWHRESPITEAFFGQGTRLTVV.

V gene TRBV12-3 or TRBV12-4 combines with J gene TRBJ2-7; possible D gene TRBD1, 6 bases. The germline V and J ends were trimmed by 7 bases and 2 bases, with 12 bases remaining between them. The CDR3 loop spans 13 amino acids. For the CDR3, the DNA is TGTGCCAGCACCACAGGGATCACCTACGAGCAGTACTTC. It translates to CASTTGITYEQYF.

This clonotype has just a few counts. V gene TRBV20-1 combines with J gene TRBJ2-5; 10 nucleotides align to TRBD2. The CDR3 spans 12 residues. Germline values: CDR1 DFQATT, CDR2 SNEGSKA (reference sequence). V lost 6 bases to trimming and J lost 2 bases; unmatched junction nucleotides: 0. In DNA, the CDR3 is TGCAGTGCGGGACTAGCGCAAGAGACCCAGTACTTC. Translation: CSAGLAQETQYF.

This clonotype was seen a handful of times. The chain is built from TRBV5-1 and TRBJ2-3; 10 bases agree with TRBD2. This CDR3 is 19 amino acids long. Germline loops: CDR1 SGHRS, CDR2 YFSETQ. The trim removed 1 base at V and 2 bases at J, leaving 13 bases unmatched. The CDR3 bases are TGCGCCAGCAGCTTGTTGGGTAGCGGGGGGCTGAAACCCACAGATACGCAGTATTTT. This gives the protein CASSLLGSGGLKPTDTQYF.

The V and J genes are TRBV14 and TRBJ2-3; 13 bases match TRBD2. Per germline, CDR1 SGHDN and CDR2 FVKESK. V lost 0 bases to trimming and J lost 2 bases; unmatched junction nucleotides: 11. This CDR3 is built from 20 residues. The CDR3 loop is CASSQDLLAGGPINTDTQYF. As DNA, the CDR3 is TGTGCCAGCAGCCAAGATTTACTAGCGGGAGGGCCGATTAACACAGATACGCAGTATTTT.

This clonotype showed up just a few times. J is TRBJ2-5 and V is TRBV4-1; TRBD2 agrees at 15 bases. The J call may be faulty, since TRBJ2-7 better matches the DNA end. CDR1 is MGHRA, CDR2 YSYEKL, per germline. There are 18 residues in the CDR3. The CDR3 bases are TGCGCCAGCAGCCAAGATTTCAGGACTAGCGGGAGGGACTACGAGCAGTACTTC. Protein sequence: CASSQDFRTSGRDYEQYF.

Notes on this clonotype: The DNA is left out, because the CDR3 cannot be placed on it with certainty; the CDR3 is given as TCRdb lists it. The genes are TRBV15 and TRBJ1-5. Inclusive of both ends, the CDR3 amounts to 15 amino acids. Germline lookup yields CDR1 LNHNV and CDR2 YYDKDF (reference sequence). This chain's CDR3 is CATSILVGYYQPQHF.

The chain is built from TRBV4-1 and TRBJ2-3, with D maybe TRBD2 (5 bases). The CDR3 loop spans 14 amino acids. The germline CDR1 and CDR2 sequences are MGHRA and YSYEKL. Between the trimmed V and J ends, which lost 7 bases and 3 bases, there was a span of 14 bases. CDR3 bases: TGCGCCAGCACTTTATCAGGACTGACAGATACGCAGTATTTT. Amino acids: CASTLSGLTDTQYF.